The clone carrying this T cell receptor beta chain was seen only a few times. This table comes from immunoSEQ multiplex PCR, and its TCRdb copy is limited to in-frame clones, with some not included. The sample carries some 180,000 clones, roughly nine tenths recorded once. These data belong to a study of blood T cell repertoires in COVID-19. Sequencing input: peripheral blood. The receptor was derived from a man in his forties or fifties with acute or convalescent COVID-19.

The chain's CDR3 is CASSLRRGSYNEQFF. For the CDR3, the DNA is TGTGCCAGCAGCCTAAGGAGGGGATCCTACAATGAGCAGTTCTTC. The J gene is TRBJ2-1, the V gene TRBV11-2; possible D gene TRBD2, 6 bases. With 5 bases removed from V and 1 base from J, the gap between germline ends came to 12 bases. Germline CDR1 and CDR2: SGHAT and FQNNGV. CDR3 length: 15 residues. Full variable domain (missing parts from reference TRBV11-2 and TRBJ2-1): EAGVAQSPRYKIIEKRQSVAFWCNPISGHATLYWYQQILGQGPKLLIQFQNNGVVDDSQLPKDRFSAERLKGVDSTLKIQPAKLEDSAVYLCASSLRRGSYNEQFFGPGTRLTVL.